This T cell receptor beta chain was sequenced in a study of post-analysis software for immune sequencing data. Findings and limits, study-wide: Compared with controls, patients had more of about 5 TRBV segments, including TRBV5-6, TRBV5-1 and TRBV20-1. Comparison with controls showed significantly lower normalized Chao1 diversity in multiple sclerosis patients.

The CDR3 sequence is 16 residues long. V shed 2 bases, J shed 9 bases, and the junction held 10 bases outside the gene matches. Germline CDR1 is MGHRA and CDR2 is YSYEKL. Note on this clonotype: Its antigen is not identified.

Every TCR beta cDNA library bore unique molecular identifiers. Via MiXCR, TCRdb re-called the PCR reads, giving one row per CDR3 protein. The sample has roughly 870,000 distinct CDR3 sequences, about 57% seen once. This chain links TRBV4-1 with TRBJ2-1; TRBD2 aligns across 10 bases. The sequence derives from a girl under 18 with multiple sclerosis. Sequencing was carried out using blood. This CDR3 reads CASSQRRASGGGEQFF. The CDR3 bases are TGCGCCAGCAGCCAAAGACGGGCTAGCGGGGGTGGTGAGCAGTTCTTC.